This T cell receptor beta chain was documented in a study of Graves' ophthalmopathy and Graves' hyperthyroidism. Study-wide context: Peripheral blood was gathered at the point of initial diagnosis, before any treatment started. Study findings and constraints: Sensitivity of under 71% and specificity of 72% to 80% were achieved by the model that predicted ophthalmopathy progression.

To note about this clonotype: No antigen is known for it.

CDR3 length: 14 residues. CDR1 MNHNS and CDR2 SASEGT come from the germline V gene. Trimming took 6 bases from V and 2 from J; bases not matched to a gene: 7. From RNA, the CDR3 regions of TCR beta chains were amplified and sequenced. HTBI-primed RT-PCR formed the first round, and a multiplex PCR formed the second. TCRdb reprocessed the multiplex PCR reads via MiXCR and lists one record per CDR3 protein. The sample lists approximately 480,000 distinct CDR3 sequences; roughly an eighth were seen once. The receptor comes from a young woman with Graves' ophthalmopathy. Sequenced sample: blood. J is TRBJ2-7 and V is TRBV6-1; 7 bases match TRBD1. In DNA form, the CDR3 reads TGTGCCAGCAGAACCGGGACAGACACCTACGAGCAGTACTTC. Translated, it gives CASRTGTDTYEQYF.